The rows below give T cell receptor beta chains drawn from one sample of a study of PD-L1 blockade in urothelial cancer. Measured with immunoSEQ multiplex PCR; TCRdb has only the in-frame clones, and not every one. Among about 52,000 clones, more than 75% were seen once, and the ten largest hold less than 1.5%. The material sequenced was PBMCs, taken around atezolizumab (anti-PD-L1) treatment. The receptors were gathered from a man aged 50-60 years with urothelial cancer. Each CDR3 is given with its conserved first and last residue. Each record gives: clone size, V gene, J gene, D gene, CDR3 DNA, CDR3 protein. A D gene is named only where the DNA matches it firmly. Some rows have no size entry. The others give once, few or many, or a class for an expanded clone.

>-|TRBV4-1|TRBJ2-4|-
TGCGCCAGCAGCCAGCCTGGGGCAGCCAAAAACATTCAGTACTTC
CASSQPGAAKNIQYF
>few|TRBV9|TRBJ2-7|TRBD1
TGTGCCAGCAGCGTCGGGACAGAGATCTACGAGCAGTACTTC
CASSVGTEIYEQYF
>-|TRBV27|TRBJ2-3|-
TGTGCCAGCAGGCCCCTTAAGAGGCAGTCTGTAGATACGCAGTATTTT
CASRPLKRQSVDTQYF
>once|TRBV7-9|TRBJ2-7|TRBD1
TGTGCCAGCAGCTGGACAGGGAGCGGCTACGAGCAGTACTTC
CASSWTGSGYEQYF
>-|TRBV13|TRBJ2-7|TRBD1
TGTGCCAGCAGCGCGACAGGGGGCGAGCAGTACTTC
CASSATGGEQYF
>-|TRBV6-6|TRBJ1-6|TRBD1
TGTGCCAGCAGTGACAGGGGCCTCCACTTT
CASSDRGLHF
>-|TRBV30|TRBJ2-7|TRBD2
TGTGCCTGGAGTGTACTAGCGGGAGCATCCGAGCAGTACTTC
CAWSVLAGASEQYF
>-|TRBV6-4|TRBJ2-1|-
TGTGCCAGCAGTGACAGGGCAGGGGCTTCGGGTGAGCAGTTCTTC
CASSDRAGASGEQFF
>once|TRBV6-5|TRBJ2-7|-
TGTGCCAGCAGTTACGGGGGGGCCTCCTACGAGCAGTACTTC
CASSYGGASYEQYF
>-|TRBV18|TRBJ2-3|TRBD1
TGTGCCAGCTCAGGCCGGGACAGCCTCACAGATACGCAGTATTTT
CASSGRDSLTDTQYF
>-|TRBV6-4|TRBJ2-3|TRBD1
TGTGCCAGCAGTCCAAATCTCGGACAGGGGGCAGATACGCAGTATTTT
CASSPNLGQGADTQYF
>-|TRBV9|TRBJ1-4|-
TGTGCCAGCAGCCGGCTAGACAGAGTCAATGAAAAACTGTTTTTT
CASSRLDRVNEKLFF
>-|TRBV11-3|TRBJ2-1|-
TGTGCCAGCAGCTTAGGTCGGCAGGCCCCCAATGAGCAGTTCTTC
CASSLGRQAPNEQFF
>-|TRBV7-9|TRBJ2-1|TRBD1
TGTGCCAGCAGCTCGGGACAGGGAAATGAGCAGTTCTTC
CASSSGQGNEQFF
>-|TRBV25-1|TRBJ2-7|TRBD1
TGTGCCAGCAGTCCGGGACAGGGGGCCTACGAGCAGTACTTC
CASSPGQGAYEQYF
>-|TRBV7-8|TRBJ2-5|TRBD2
TGTGCCAGCAGCTTAGCGGGACTAGTATCTGAGACCCAGTACTTC
CASSLAGLVSETQYF
>-|TRBV7-9|TRBJ2-1|TRBD2
TGTGCCAGCAGTTCTCGACTAGCGGGGTCCTACAATGAGCAGTTCTTC
CASSSRLAGSYNEQFF
>-|TRBV19|TRBJ2-2|-
TGTGCCAGTAGTATGAGGATAGAAAGCCGGGCCGGGGAGCTGTTTTTT
CASSMRIESRAGELFF
>-|TRBV6-1|TRBJ1-1|TRBD1
TGTGCCAGCAGTGAATGGGACAGGGCGGTGAACACTGAAGCTTTCTTT
CASSEWDRAVNTEAFF
>-|TRBV29-1|TRBJ2-2|-
TGCAGCGTTGATTGGCCGAACACCGGGGAGCTGTTTTTT
CSVDWPNTGELFF
>-|TRBV21-1|TRBJ1-4|-
TGTGCCAGCAGCAAAGTAGGGACATTCCGTGAAAAACTGTTTTTT
CASSKVGTFREKLFF
>-|TRBV6-1|TRBJ1-3|-
TGTGCCAGCAGTGAATTACCGGGAAACTCTGGAAACACCATATATTTT
CASSELPGNSGNTIYF
>-|TRBV9|TRBJ2-1|-
TGTGCCAGCAGCTTAGGGCACAATGAGCAGTTCTTC
CASSLGHNEQFF
>once|TRBV6-1|TRBJ1-2|-
TGTGCCAGCAGTGAAGCGCTGGCAGGGAGGGGGTATGGCTACACCTTC
CASSEALAGRGYGYTF
>-|TRBV16|TRBJ2-7|TRBD2
TGTGCCAGCAGGAAGAGGGAGGGGACCTACGAGCAGTACTTC
CASRKREGTYEQYF
>-|TRBV6-5|TRBJ2-3|-
TGTGCCAGCAGCCATATGATGAGTCCAGATACGCAGTATTTT
CASSHMMSPDTQYF
>once|TRBV30|TRBJ1-2|-
TGTGCCTGGACAGGGTCGCGGAGCTACACCTTC
CAWTGSRSYTF
>-|TRBV7-9|TRBJ1-4|-
TGTGCCAGCAGCGCAAACACAGAAAATAATGAAAAACTGTTTTTT
CASSANTENNEKLFF
>-|TRBV5-4|TRBJ1-1|-
TGTGCCAGCAGCTTGGAGTTACGTGTATCGGGGGAGGCTTTCTTT
CASSLELRVSGEAFF
>-|TRBV25-1|TRBJ2-1|TRBD2
TGTGCCAGCAGTGAATGGCCAAGACTAGCGGGGGGGGTCAATGAGCAGTTCTTC
CASSEWPRLAGGVNEQFF
>-|TRBV4-3|TRBJ2-7|TRBD2
TGCGCCAGCAGCCAAGGGCCAGCGGGAGGCTCCTACGAGCAGTACTTC
CASSQGPAGGSYEQYF
>-|TRBV28|TRBJ2-1|TRBD2
TGTGCCAGCAGCATAGCGGGAGGGTACAATGAGCAGTTCTTC
CASSIAGGYNEQFF
>-|TRBV5-1|TRBJ2-7|TRBD1
TGCGCCAGCAGCTTACTCGGGACAGGGGGCGAGCAGTACTTC
CASSLLGTGGEQYF
>-|TRBV7-2|TRBJ2-5|TRBD1
TGTGCCAGCAGCCTTTCACAGGGGAGAAAAGAGACCCAGTACTTC
CASSLSQGRKETQYF
>-|TRBV2|TRBJ1-5|TRBD1
TGTGCCAGCAGCGGCGGGACAGACCGAAATCAGCCCCAGCATTTT
CASSGGTDRNQPQHF
>few|TRBV18|TRBJ2-4|TRBD2
TGTGCCAGCTCACCGGGACTAGCGGGGGGCGAAAACATTCAGTACTTC
CASSPGLAGGENIQYF
>-|TRBV30|TRBJ2-3|TRBD1
TGTGCCTGGAGTGTAGGGACAGGGGAGTCAGATACGCAGTATTTT
CAWSVGTGESDTQYF
>-|TRBV18|TRBJ1-4|TRBD1
TGTGCCAGCTCACTATCTAGGACAGGGAATGAAAAACTGTTTTTT
CASSLSRTGNEKLFF
>-|TRBV23-1|TRBJ1-2|TRBD1
TGCGCCAGCAGTCGGGACAGGTTCTATGGCTACACCTTC
CASSRDRFYGYTF
>-|TRBV9|TRBJ2-2|TRBD2
TGTGCCAGCAGTGCCGGACTAGCGGGTATTCCGACCGGGGAGCTGTTTTTT
CASSAGLAGIPTGELFF
>-|TRBV10-2|TRBJ2-4|TRBD2
TGCGCCAGCAGTGAGTCGGGAGGGTACATTCAGTACTTC
CASSESGGYIQYF
>-|TRBV4-3|TRBJ2-2|-
TGCGCCAGCAGCCAAGAAACAGGCTCCCTGACCGGGGAGCTGTTTTTT
CASSQETGSLTGELFF
>-|TRBV19|TRBJ1-4|-
TGTGCCAGTAACGAACCGACAGCAACTAATGAAAAACTGTTTTTT
CASNEPTATNEKLFF
>-|TRBV7-9|TRBJ2-2|-
TGTGCCAGCAGTCCCACTGGGGGGACCGGGGAGCTGTTTTTT
CASSPTGGTGELFF
>-|TRBV5-5|TRBJ2-6|-
TGTGCCAGCAGCTTAGGGACCTCGACAACAGGGACTGGGGCCAACGTCCTGACTTTC
CASSLGTSTTGTGANVLTF
>-|TRBV4-2|TRBJ2-7|TRBD2
TGTGCCAGCAGCCAAGCAGGGACTAGCGGGGATTACGAGCAGTACTTC
CASSQAGTSGDYEQYF
>-|TRBV10-3|TRBJ1-6|-
TGTGCCATCAGAGCCGACAGTGACAATTCACCCCTCCACTTT
CAIRADSDNSPLHF
>-|TRBV9|TRBJ2-7|TRBD1
TGTGCCAGCAGCGGGCCGACAGGGAACCCCTACGAGCAGTACTTC
CASSGPTGNPYEQYF
>-|TRBV7-3|TRBJ2-3|-
TGTGCCAGCAGCTTCCGTCCGACACGCACAGATACGCAGTATTTT
CASSFRPTRTDTQYF
>once|TRBV6-6|TRBJ2-5|-
TGTGCCAGCAGTTACTCGTCAGGAGGGGAGACCCAGTACTTC
CASSYSSGGETQYF
>-|TRBV25-1|TRBJ1-4|-
TGTGCCAGCAGTGATCCCCTAGGTAATGAAAAACTGTTTTTT
CASSDPLGNEKLFF
>-|TRBV2|TRBJ1-5|-
TGTGCCAGCCGACAGACGGATCAGCCCCAGCATTTT
CASRQTDQPQHF
>few|TRBV14|TRBJ1-6|-
TGTGCCAGCAGCCAATTTACAGGGAATTCACCCCTCCACTTT
CASSQFTGNSPLHF
>-|TRBV10-2|TRBJ2-7|-
TGCGCCAGCAGTCTACTAGCAGGCGAGCAGTACTTC
CASSLLAGEQYF
>once|TRBV9|TRBJ1-2|-
TGTGCCAGCAGCGAGACTCCCATAGAGATGGGCTACACCTTC
CASSETPIEMGYTF
>-|TRBV4-1|TRBJ2-7|TRBD1
TGCGCCAGCAGCTTTGAGACAGGGCCCAGCTCCTACGAGCAGTACTTC
CASSFETGPSSYEQYF
>-|TRBV6-1|TRBJ1-5|TRBD1
TGTGCCAGCAGACCGACAGGGAATCAGCCCCAGCATTTT
CASRPTGNQPQHF